This TCR beta chain comes out of a study of a mutant IDH1 vaccine in newly diagnosed glioma. Looking at the study overall: Previous care, which was radiotherapy, temozolomide, or both, most often involved both.

This clone showed up just a few times. Noted time point: baseline, week 1 (first vaccination visit). The treatment: pre-vaccination baseline after standard-of-care therapy. This table comes from immunoSEQ multiplex PCR, and its TCRdb copy is limited to in-frame clones, with some not included. The sample has 30,000 or so clones, around 79% seen once. V lost 2 bases and J 8 bases, leaving 18 bases between the germline ends. The CDR3 runs 15 residues. Per the germline V gene, CDR1 is GTSNPN and CDR2 is SVGIG (reference sequence). This TCR derives from a man between 25 and 39 years old with glioma. V and J are TRBV30 and TRBJ1-4, with D hard to call. Specimen: PBMCs, collected from a glioma patient treated with radiotherapy, temozolomide or both. CDR3 protein: CAWSQDPGAEEKLFF. The CDR3 nucleotides read TGTGCCTGGAGTCAAGACCCCGGCGCTGAAGAAAAACTGTTTTTT.